One sample yielded the 15 T cell receptor beta chains listed below, sequenced in a study of shared clonotypes between healthy human individuals. The protocol was immunoSEQ multiplex PCR, while the TCRdb copy is restricted to in-frame clones and leaves out a portion. The sample holds over a million clones, roughly 74% seen once. Sequencing was done on a sample of memory CD4+ T cells from PBMCs. Subset given: CD45RA-negative fraction. These receptors originate from a young man in good health. Some clones in this sample may be carry-over from other donors' samples.

The CDR3 reads CASSFTTHSTDTQYF. The DNA for the CDR3 is TGTGCCAGCAGCTTTACAACACATAGCACAGATACGCAGTATTTT. V gene TRBV7-9 combines with J gene TRBJ2-3; D not certain. Germline loops: CDR1 SEHNR, CDR2 FQNEAQ (reference sequence). The CDR3 runs 15 residues. V was pared by 3 bases and J by 0 bases, with 10 bases between.

V and J are TRBV28 and TRBJ1-2; TRBD1 matches 9 bases. V lost 4 bases and J lost 4; bases outside the gene matches: 7. The CDR3 runs to 15 residues. Germline V gene sequence: CDR1 MDHEN, CDR2 SYDVKM. CDR3 sequence reads: CASSSLQGAGYGYTF. CDR3 DNA sequence: TGTGCCAGCAGTTCCCTACAGGGGGCGGGCTATGGCTACACCTTC.

The CDR3 region is CASSYQGQVGPQHF. CDR3 in DNA: TGTGCCAGCAGTTATCAGGGTCAGGTCGGGCCCCAGCATTTT. The V gene is TRBV6-6, the J gene TRBJ1-5; D perhaps matches TRBD1 (5 bases). The length of the CDR3 is 14 residues. V shed 3 bases and J shed 9 bases, with 15 bases lying between them. Germline V CDR1 and CDR2: MNHNY, SVGAGI (reference sequence).

The chain couples TRBV11-2 to TRBJ2-3, with D possibly matching TRBD2 (6 bases). V lost 4 bases, J lost 9 bases, and 17 bases lay in between. The CDR3 has 14 amino acids. Germline V gives CDR1 SGHAT, CDR2 FQNNGV. The CDR3 reads CASSSNSGRGTQYF. The CDR3 nucleotides read TGTGCCAGCAGCTCCAATAGCGGTAGAGGGACGCAGTATTTT. Complete variable domain (other parts from reference TRBV11-2 and TRBJ2-3): EAGVAQSPRYKIIEKRQSVAFWCNPISGHATLYWYQQILGQGPKLLIQFQNNGVVDDSQLPKDRFSAERLKGVDSTLKIQPAKLEDSAVYLCASSSNSGRGTQYFGPGTRLTVL.

A few counts support this clone. This chain uses TRBV28 with TRBJ1-2; TRBD1 matches at 8 bases. The V and J ends lost 7 bases and 4 bases, in that order; junction bases with no gene match: 8. The CDR3 length is 14 residues. Germline assignment: CDR1 MDHEN and CDR2 SYDVKM. CDR3 DNA sequence: TGTGCCAGCAACGCCCAGGGGGCCGGCTATGGCTACACCTTC. Translating it yields CASNAQGAGYGYTF.

The rearrangement links TRBV5-6 to TRBJ1-4; maybe TRBD1 (6 bases). Trimming removed 2 bases at V and 5 bases at J, with 10 bases between. The CDR3 covers 14 residues. The germline V gene encodes CDR1 SGHDT and CDR2 YYEEEE. This chain's CDR3 is CASSFDRWNEKLFF. The CDR3 nucleotides read TGTGCCAGCAGCTTCGACAGGTGGAATGAAAAACTGTTTTTT.

The chain has TRBV9 and TRBJ1-4, with a possible D match to TRBD1 (5 bases). This CDR3 has 16 residues. The V end lost 2 bases, the J end lost 9 bases, and 20 bases lay between the germline ends. Per the germline V gene, CDR1 is SGDLS and CDR2 is YYNGEE. CDR3 in amino acids: CASSVGTEGRMKKLFF. DNA for the CDR3: TGTGCCAGCAGCGTCGGGACCGAGGGTCGGATGAAAAAACTGTTTTTT.

This clone appeared a few times. The chain couples TRBV18 to TRBJ2-1, with D hard to call. The CDR3 spans 15 residues. V was clipped by 3 bases and J by 5 bases, with 14 bases between them. CDR1 KGHSH and CDR2 LQKENI come from the germline V gene. The CDR3 protein is CASSPAVLVDNEQFF. CDR3 in DNA: TGTGCCAGCTCACCCGCAGTCCTTGTCGACAATGAGCAGTTCTTC.

The V call is TRBV20-1, the J call TRBJ2-1, with a weak D call TRBD1 (6 bases). Trimming shortened V by 5 bases and J by 12 bases, and 14 bases separated the two germline ends. The CDR3 consists of 11 residues. The germline V gene has CDR1 DFQATT and CDR2 SNEGSKA (reference sequence). CDR3 amino acids: CSAVQGIGQFF. DNA of the CDR3: TGCAGTGCTGTACAGGGTATCGGGCAGTTCTTC.

The genes are TRBV28 and TRBJ2-1; 8 bases map to TRBD2. J gave up 0 bases and V 6 bases, and 1 base lay outside the gene matches. The CDR3 totals 14 residues. CDR1 MDHEN and CDR2 SYDVKM come from the germline V gene. In DNA, the CDR3 is TGTGCCAGCAGCAGCGGGAGCTCCTACAATGAGCAGTTCTTC. Its translation is CASSSGSSYNEQFF.

The chain is built from TRBV6-1 and TRBJ2-5; 12 bases match TRBD2. Germline-derived CDR1 and CDR2 are MNHNS and SASEGT. The V gene end was trimmed by 5 bases and the J gene end by 14 bases; junction bases not matched to a gene: 12. This CDR3 is built from 14 residues. The CDR3 loop is CASSPGLAGGALYF. DNA for the CDR3: TGTGCCAGCAGTCCCGGCCTAGCGGGAGGGGCCCTATACTTC.

The chain combines TRBV27 with TRBJ2-1, with D possibly being TRBD2 (6 bases). From germline, CDR1 is MNHEY and CDR2 SMNVEV (reference sequence). The CDR3 spans 12 residues. The V end lost 5 bases, the J end lost 15 bases, and 17 bases lay between the germline ends. Written as DNA, the CDR3 is TGTGCCAGCAGTATAACGACTAGGTTGCTGTTCTTC. Its translation is CASSITTRLLFF.

The chain has TRBV5-1 and TRBJ2-5, with 10 bases fitting TRBD2. Germline values: CDR1 SGHRS, CDR2 YFSETQ. CDR3 size: 15 residues. J lost 2 bases, V lost 3 bases, and 4 bases had no gene match. In DNA form, the CDR3 reads TGCGCCAGCAGCTGGGCAGCGGGAGGGCAAGAGACCCAGTACTTC. This gives the protein CASSWAAGGQETQYF. The full variable domain, with the rest looked up from reference TRBV5-1 and TRBJ2-5, is KAGVTQTPRYLIKTRGQQVTLSCSPISGHRSVSWYQQTPGQGLQFLFEYFSETQRNKGNFPGRFSGRQFSNSRSEMNVSTLELGDSALYLCASSWAAGGQETQYFGPGTRLLVL.

This clone was counted only a few times. This chain joins TRBV11-2 and TRBJ2-2, with 8 nucleotides matching TRBD2. Germline CDR1 and CDR2: SGHAT and FQNNGV. This CDR3 spans 14 amino acids. Unmatched junction bases numbered 0, after V lost 0 bases and J lost 6 bases. This chain's CDR3 is CASSLERGAGELFF. The CDR3 region has the DNA TGTGCCAGCAGCTTAGAGCGGGGGGCCGGGGAGCTGTTTTTT. The full variable domain, with the rest looked up from reference TRBV11-2 and TRBJ2-2, is EAGVAQSPRYKIIEKRQSVAFWCNPISGHATLYWYQQILGQGPKLLIQFQNNGVVDDSQLPKDRFSAERLKGVDSTLKIQPAKLEDSAVYLCASSLERGAGELFFGEGSRLTVL.

The rearrangement joins TRBV28 to TRBJ1-2; 8 positions agree with TRBD1. This CDR3 has 14 amino acids. J was trimmed by 6 bases and V by 4 bases; bases with no gene match: 7. Germline CDR1 reads MDHEN; CDR2 reads SYDVKM. CDR3 sequence (DNA): TGTGCCAGCAGTTCCATAGGACAGGGTGATGGCTACACCTTC. This gives the protein CASSSIGQGDGYTF.